The 13 T cell receptor beta chains below come from one sample, sequenced in a study of post-analysis software for immune sequencing data. Unique molecular identifiers were carried by the TCR beta cDNA libraries. Using its own MiXCR run on the PCR reads, TCRdb lists one record per CDR3 protein. The sample shows approximately 570,000 distinct CDR3 sequences, about 40% of them seen only once. No antigen has been identified for these receptors. General study findings and limits: Elevated frequency relative to controls characterized several TRBV segments in patients, TRBV5-6, TRBV5-1 and TRBV20-1 among them.

The material sequenced was blood. These receptors were taken from a girl aged 10 to 17 with multiple sclerosis.

This clonotype was seen only a few times. CDR3 residues: CASSILRSGVPNEQYF. The CDR3 coding sequence is TGTGCCAGCAGTATCCTACGTAGCGGGGTGCCCAACGAGCAGTACTTC. The V gene is TRBV12-3 or TRBV12-4, the J gene TRBJ2-7, with 8 bases fitting TRBD2. V lost 5 bases, J lost 5 bases, and 14 bases stayed unmatched. The CDR3 covers 16 residues.

This chain connects TRBV12-3 or TRBV12-4 to TRBJ2-7, with D perhaps matching TRBD2 (6 bases). The CDR3 is 16 amino acids. With 2 bases removed from V and 2 bases from J, the gap between germline ends came to 16 bases. CDR3 bases: TGTGCCAGCAGTTTACAGGGTAGCGGAGGGCCCTACGAGCAGTACTTC. Translating gives CASSLQGSGGPYEQYF.

The J gene is TRBJ2-3, the V gene TRBV7-9, with 10 positions matching TRBD2. V lost 5 bases to trimming and J lost 0 bases; unmatched junction nucleotides: 14. CDR1 and CDR2 from the germline V gene are SEHNR and FQNEAQ (reference sequence). This CDR3 comprises 19 residues. As DNA, the CDR3 is TGTGCCAGCAGCCCGAGGGGCCTAGCGGGGGCCGATAGCACAGATACGCAGTATTTT. This encodes CASSPRGLAGADSTDTQYF.

The chain recombines TRBV12-3 or TRBV12-4 with TRBJ1-5; unclear D gene. The CDR3 has 16 residues. V gave up 3 bases and J gave up 0 bases, with 12 bases separating them. Written as DNA, the CDR3 is TGTGCCAGCAGTTTCGGGCAGGTTTATAGCAATCAGCCCCAGCATTTT. It codes for CASSFGQVYSNQPQHF.

This clonotype has a handful of counts. The chain couples TRBV6-5 to TRBJ2-4, with D possibly being TRBD1 (6 bases). Trimming cost V 2 bases and J 0 bases, with 11 bases left between them. Germline V gene lookup returns CDR1 MNHEY and CDR2 SVGAGI. CDR3 length equals 16 residues. Here the CDR3 DNA reads TGTGCCAGCAGTTACGCCCCCAGGGGAGCCAAAAACATTCAGTACTTC. It translates to CASSYAPRGAKNIQYF.

This clonotype was detected a few times. This sequence joins TRBV6-6 and TRBJ2-5; no firm D call. CDR1 MNHNY and CDR2 SVGAGI come from the germline V gene (reference sequence). The CDR3 contains 12 residues. Between the trimmed V and J ends, which lost 6 bases and 4 bases, there was a span of 9 bases. The CDR3 bases are TGTGCCAGCAGCCCTAGAGCAGAGACCCAGTACTTC. Protein: CASSPRAETQYF.

This clonotype was observed a handful of times. The rearrangement uses TRBV7-2 and TRBJ2-1, with TRBD2 identical over 15 bases. The CDR3 covers 17 residues. The germline gives CDR1 SGHTA, CDR2 FQGNSA. The trim removed 5 bases at V and 9 bases at J, leaving 11 bases unmatched. The DNA of the CDR3 is TGTGCCAGCAGCGACGGACTAGCGGGGGGGAGGGGTAGTGAGCAGTTCTTC. The encoded protein is CASSDGLAGGRGSEQFF.

The chain carries TRBV6-5 and TRBJ2-7; the D gene could be TRBD1 or TRBD2 (5 bases each). CDR3 size: 17 residues. Per the germline V gene, CDR1 is MNHEY and CDR2 is SVGAGI. V was shortened by 0 bases and J by 2 bases, with 17 bases between the two germline ends. The CDR3 protein is CASSYSSPDGATYEQYF. The CDR3 bases are TGTGCCAGCAGTTACTCGAGCCCGGACGGGGCGACCTACGAGCAGTACTTC.

The chain uses TRBV12-3 or TRBV12-4 and TRBJ1-2; the D is unclear. V was clipped by 5 bases and J by 6 bases, with 19 bases between them. The CDR3 is 15 amino acids. CDR3 nucleotide sequence: TGTGCCAGCAGTCCCTGGGGTGGGGATCCCAATGGCTACACCTTC. This codes for CASSPWGGDPNGYTF.

The CDR3 sequence: CASSLTAGYNEQFF. CDR3 bases: TGTGCCAGCAGCTTAACGGCAGGATACAATGAGCAGTTCTTC. V gene TRBV7-3 combines with J gene TRBJ2-1; D gene unclear. V was shortened by 0 bases and J by 4 bases, with 7 bases between the two germline ends. The CDR3 is made up of 14 amino acids. Germline assignment: CDR1 SGHTA and CDR2 FQGTGA. Complete variable domain (other parts from reference TRBV7-3 and TRBJ2-1): GAGVSQTPSNKVTEKGKYVELRCDPISGHTALYWYRQSLGQGPEFLIYFQGTGAADDSGLPNDRFFAVRPEGSVSTLKIQRTERGDSAVYLCASSLTAGYNEQFFGPGTRLTVL.

The chain joins TRBV20-1 to TRBJ2-7, with D unresolved. Germline V CDR1 and CDR2: DFQATT, SNEGSKA (reference sequence). The CDR3 runs 16 residues. The V gene lost 1 base and the J gene lost 1 base, with 17 bases spanning the gap. In DNA, the CDR3 is TGCAGTGCTAGAGCGCCGGGCTCCTCCATTTCCTACGAGCAGTACTTC. This translates into CSARAPGSSISYEQYF.

This chain joins TRBV12-3 or TRBV12-4 and TRBJ1-5, with 9 nucleotides matching TRBD1. With V trimmed by 0 bases and J by 2 bases, 8 bases remained unmatched. The length of the CDR3 is 18 residues. The CDR3 DNA sequence: TGTGCCAGCAGTTTAGCCGGGACAGGGTCTTACGGCAATCAGCCCCAGCATTTT. Amino acid sequence: CASSLAGTGSYGNQPQHF.

This clonotype has more than one count but fewer than ten. This chain joins TRBV20-1 and TRBJ2-5; 11 nucleotides align to TRBD1. The germline gives CDR1 DFQATT, CDR2 SNEGSKA (reference sequence). CDR3 length equals 13 residues. The J segment lost 5 bases and the V segment lost 6 bases, leaving 5 bases of the junction unmatched. CDR3 nucleotide sequence: TGCAGTGCAGGGACAGGGGGTTGGGAGACCCAGTACTTC. Translating gives CSAGTGGWETQYF.